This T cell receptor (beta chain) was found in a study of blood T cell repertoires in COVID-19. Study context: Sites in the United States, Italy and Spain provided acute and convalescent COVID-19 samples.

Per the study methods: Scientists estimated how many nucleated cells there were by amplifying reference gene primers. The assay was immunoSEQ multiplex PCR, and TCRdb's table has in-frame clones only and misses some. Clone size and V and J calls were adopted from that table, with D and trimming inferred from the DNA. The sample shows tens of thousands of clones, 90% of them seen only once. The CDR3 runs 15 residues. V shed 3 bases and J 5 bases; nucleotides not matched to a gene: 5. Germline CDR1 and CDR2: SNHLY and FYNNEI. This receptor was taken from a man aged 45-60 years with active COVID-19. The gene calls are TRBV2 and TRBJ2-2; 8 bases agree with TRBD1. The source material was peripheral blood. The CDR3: CASSDTQGATGELFF. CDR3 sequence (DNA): TGTGCCAGCAGTGATACCCAGGGGGCAACCGGGGAGCTGTTTTTT.